This section outlines one T cell receptor (beta chain) sequence together with its context. Only in-frame clones appear in the TCRdb table, and some are missing; sequencing was by immunoSEQ multiplex PCR. The sample yields hundreds of thousands of clones, around nine tenths seen once. This sample is part of a study of blood T cell repertoires in COVID-19. This CDR3 comprises 13 residues. Germline assignment: CDR1 MGHRA and CDR2 YSYEKL. Trimming removed 4 bases from V and 6 bases from J; junction bases left unmatched: 6. The sequence was collected from a woman in her seventies with COVID-19, enrolled during active disease. Sequences were obtained from peripheral blood. The V gene is TRBV4-1, the J gene TRBJ2-7, with 7 bases matching TRBD1. The CDR3 protein is CASSPRGLGEQYF. The CDR3 DNA is TGCGCCAGCAGCCCAAGGGGGCTAGGCGAGCAGTACTTC.